Detailed here is one TCR beta chain. This table comes from immunoSEQ multiplex PCR, and its TCRdb copy is limited to in-frame clones, with some not included. This sample has hundreds of thousands of clones, with approximately 88% found just once. This sample was taken from a study of blood T cell repertoires in COVID-19. About the research overall: There were acute and convalescent COVID-19 samples, and they came from the United States, Italy and Spain. T cells, B-cell-depleted T cells, or PBMCs supplied cDNA or gDNA.

The CDR3 is made up of 16 amino acids. The ends were cut back, 3 bases at V and 9 bases at J, with 21 bases in the middle. Germline V gives CDR1 ENHRY, CDR2 SYGVKD. Seattle cases were enrolled at active infection and followed longitudinally. The origin of this receptor is a woman aged 70-85 years with COVID-19, enrolled during active disease. What was sequenced was peripheral blood. The rearrangement links TRBV10-3 to TRBJ1-5; D possibly corresponds to TRBD1 (5 bases). The chain's CDR3 is CAISDPRVQGIPPQHF. The CDR3 nucleotides are TGTGCCATCAGTGACCCCAGAGTCCAGGGAATCCCGCCCCAGCATTTT.